A selection of T cell receptor beta chains follows, all from one sample in a study of liver allograft versus peripheral blood T cells. Via MiXCR, TCRdb re-called the reads, giving one row per CDR3 protein. The sample lists over 10,000 distinct CDR3 sequences, approximately 17% occurring once. Receptor source: a human patient who had a liver transplant. Some of these T cells may belong to the graft donor. Both conserved end residues are part of each CDR3.

TRBV19 | CASSIGSGVWQPQHF
TRBV5-4 | CASSLTSGNQETQYF
TRBV9 | CASSAHGDTEAFF
TRBV19 | CASTLGGGIATNEKLFF
TRBV19 | CASSMFLFREQYF
TRBV5-4 | CASSLQGGFSYNEQFF
TRBV9 | CASSVDGGGTEAFF
TRBV28 | CASSIQGADTQYF
TRBV5-4 | CASSLYRGSGANVLTF
TRBV28 | CASSFPGARAGANVLTF
TRBV25-1 | CASMQGLTILNTEAFF
TRBV27 | CASSLDGSSYEQYF
TRBV12-3/TRBV12-4 | CASSQGGSNQPQHF
TRBV19 | CASSKGTATYEQYF
TRBV27 | CASSLLGDEQYF
TRBV7-2 | CASSWGTPYNEQFF
TRBV7-9 | CASTLGQGAWEQYF
TRBV11-2 | CASSPIARTASYGYTF
TRBV7-2 | CASSLPWTGGYTF
TRBV9 | CASTEGAGRGLDTDTQYF
TRBV18 | CASSPERETQYF
TRBV12-3/TRBV12-4 | CASSISVRNTIYF
TRBV28 | CASSSPPLVDQEQYF
TRBV7-2 | CASSLDRGQIDTQYF
TRBV19 | CASRITGTGNTIYF
TRBV5-6 | CASSTGTLGDTQYF
TRBV19 | CASSSGTDNSPLHF
TRBV9 | CASSYHADTGQINYGYTF
TRBV9 | CASSVAGHPNTEAFF
TRBV27 | CASSFRGREKLFF
TRBV7-2 | CASSLGGGISGNTIYF
TRBV7-2 | CASSLGWQNYEQYF
TRBV30 | CAWSASASGNTIYF
TRBV19 | CASSRSSGYTF
TRBV20-1 | CSARGQGVMMGQYF
TRBV20-1 | CSARGGLAVYNEQFF
TRBV19 | CASSRGTGNNEQFF
TRBV11-2 | CASSLDRGRTEAFF
TRBV5-4 | CASSLAEGRTAFYEQYF
TRBV28 | CASSFSDRANEKLFF
TRBV19 | CASSIDHAGGWETQYF
TRBV20-1 | CSAREQGLSQYF
TRBV10-2 | CASRQGKRYEQYF
TRBV5-4 | CASSSTGTGGGSEAFF
TRBV19 | CASSIPFGADQPQHF
TRBV12-3/TRBV12-4 | CASSFQDYNSPLHF